Shown below are 19 T cell receptor beta chains from a single sample sequenced in a study of T cell changes during pregnancy in multiple sclerosis. Profiling relied on immunoSEQ multiplex PCR, and the TCRdb table lists in-frame clones only, not all of them. Of some 64,000 clones detected, more than 90% appear once; the ten largest clones hold under 3%. The starting material was peripheral blood, obtained in the first trimester of pregnancy. The receptors originated from a female donor with multiple sclerosis, enrolled in a pregnancy study.

The table lists this clone with a few counts. The genes are TRBV30 and TRBJ1-2; D is undetermined. This CDR3 contains 12 residues. Trimming took off 0 bases at V and 1 base at J, with 3 bases between the two ends. Germline values: CDR1 GTSNPN, CDR2 SVGIG (reference sequence). DNA for the CDR3: TGTGCCTGGAGTGTCAATAACTATGGCTACACCTTC. It specifies CAWSVNNYGYTF.

This clone occurred a few times. The V gene is TRBV30, the J gene TRBJ2-7; TRBD2 matches at 11 bases. CDR1 is GTSNPN, CDR2 SVGIG, per germline (reference sequence). The CDR3 extends over 14 amino acids. The V gene end was trimmed by 4 bases and the J gene end by 4 bases; junction bases not matched to a gene: 6. The CDR3 DNA is TGTGCCTGGACCCCGGGACTAGCGGTTTACGAGCAGTACTTC. Its translation: CAWTPGLAVYEQYF.

The CDR3 DNA reads TGTGCCAGCAGCTTTCGACGGACAGGGCGGTCCTACGAGCAGTACTTC. It codes for CASSFRRTGRSYEQYF. The chain combines TRBV7-2 with TRBJ2-7, with TRBD1 identical over 8 bases. CDR3 length equals 16 residues. With 3 bases clipped from V and 1 base from J, the junction kept 8 bases outside the gene matches. Germline CDR1 reads SGHTA; CDR2 reads FQGNSA.

The rearrangement links TRBV15 to TRBJ2-7; D is possibly TRBD2 (6 bases). CDR1 and CDR2 from the germline V gene are LNHNV and YYDKDF (reference sequence). V was shortened by 0 bases and J by 4 bases, with 10 bases between the two germline ends. There are 14 residues in the CDR3. CDR3 in amino acids: CATSREAGLYEQYF. The DNA for the CDR3 is TGTGCCACCAGCAGAGAGGCGGGATTGTACGAGCAGTACTTC.

This chain links TRBV30 with TRBJ2-3; TRBD2 matches at 10 bases. Germline V gives CDR1 GTSNPN, CDR2 SVGIG (reference sequence). After removal of 7 bases from V and 0 bases from J, the junction contained 4 bases not matched to a gene. The CDR3 totals 14 residues. CDR3 sequence reads: CASSGGASTDTQYF. The CDR3 nucleotides read TGTGCCTCAAGCGGGGGGGCCAGCACAGATACGCAGTATTTT.

This clone was detected only once. This chain links TRBV19 with TRBJ2-5; 10 positions match TRBD1. The trim removed 5 bases at V and 5 bases at J, leaving 5 bases unmatched. The CDR3 spans 14 residues. Germline assignment: CDR1 LNHDA and CDR2 SQIVND (reference sequence). The CDR3 DNA sequence: TGTGCCAGTAGTTTGGGACAGGGGAGGGAGACCCAGTACTTC. It encodes CASSLGQGRETQYF.

Here the CDR3 DNA reads TGTGCCAGCAGCCAAGACCCCGGGACAGCCTACAATGAGCAGTTCTTC. This gives the protein CASSQDPGTAYNEQFF. The gene calls are TRBV14 and TRBJ2-1, with 7 bases that match TRBD1. The germline CDR1 and CDR2 sequences are SGHDN and FVKESK. The CDR3 is 16 residues long. The V segment lost 0 bases and the J segment 2 bases; nucleotides outside the gene matches: 4.

This chain links TRBV6-5 with TRBJ1-3; weak D call: TRBD1 (6 bases). This CDR3 spans 15 amino acids. CDR1 is MNHEY, CDR2 SVGAGI, per germline. V shed 5 bases and J shed 4 bases, with 15 bases lying between them. The CDR3 nucleotides are TGTGCCAGCAGTCGAACAGGGTCTTGGGGAAACACCATATATTTT. This codes for CASSRTGSWGNTIYF.

This chain links TRBV19 with TRBJ1-2; possible D gene TRBD1, 5 bases. This CDR3 comprises 12 residues. The germline gives CDR1 LNHDA, CDR2 SQIVND (reference sequence). V shed 3 bases and J shed 8 bases, with 10 bases lying between them. This CDR3 is CASSISGNGYTF. Written as DNA, the CDR3 is TGTGCCAGTAGTATTTCAGGGAACGGCTACACCTTC.

J is TRBJ2-1 and V is TRBV5-1; 7 nucleotides line up with TRBD2. V shed 4 bases and J 8 bases; nucleotides not matched to a gene: 6. The germline V gene encodes CDR1 SGHRS and CDR2 YFSETQ. The CDR3 length is 13 residues. The CDR3 DNA is TGCGCCAGCAGCAATAGCGGGTCCCATGAGCAGTTCTTC. The encoded protein is CASSNSGSHEQFF. Based on the CDR3 plus reference TRBV5-1 and TRBJ2-1, the full variable domain is KAGVTQTPRYLIKTRGQQVTLSCSPISGHRSVSWYQQTPGQGLQFLFEYFSETQRNKGNFPGRFSGRQFSNSRSEMNVSTLELGDSALYLCASSNSGSHEQFFGPGTRLTVL.

This chain links TRBV28 with TRBJ2-3, with 12 bases fitting TRBD2. The germline gives CDR1 MDHEN, CDR2 SYDVKM. The ends lost 6 bases at V and 4 bases at J; junction bases unmatched: 11. There are 17 residues in the CDR3. CDR3 residues: CASRASGRALGADTQYF. The CDR3 nucleotides read TGTGCCAGCAGGGCTAGCGGGAGGGCCCTCGGGGCAGATACGCAGTATTTT.

This clone appeared a few times. This chain joins TRBV5-1 and TRBJ2-1; D not resolved. Germline assignment: CDR1 SGHRS and CDR2 YFSETQ. CDR3 size: 14 residues. Trimming left V 3 bases short and J 6 bases short, with 13 bases between. The CDR3 is CASSYPTNSNEQFF. DNA for the CDR3: TGCGCCAGCAGCTACCCTACTAACTCCAATGAGCAGTTCTTC.

The chain carries TRBV11-2 and TRBJ2-1; TRBD2 matches at 7 bases. This CDR3 has 17 amino acids. Germline trimming cut 0 bases from V and 6 bases from J; bases unmatched to any gene: 11. Per germline, CDR1 SGHAT and CDR2 FQNNGV. CDR3 residues: CASSLDRLVGGVNEQFF. DNA of the CDR3: TGTGCCAGCAGCTTAGATCGGCTAGTGGGAGGGGTCAATGAGCAGTTCTTC.

J is TRBJ2-1 and V is TRBV10-3; TRBD2 agrees at 7 bases. The CDR3 spans 16 residues. Germline loops: CDR1 ENHRY, CDR2 SYGVKD. Unmatched junction bases numbered 11, after V lost 0 bases and J lost 9 bases. CDR3 sequence (DNA): TGTGCCATCAGTGAGTCGTTCGGGGGAGGGCGGGGTGAGCAGTTCTTC. As protein: CAISESFGGGRGEQFF.

This clone was observed a single time. The rearrangement joins TRBV6-6 to TRBJ2-5, with TRBD2 identical over 7 bases. The J call may be incorrect, as the DNA end agrees better with TRBJ2-7. CDR3 length: 15 residues. From germline, CDR1 is MNHNY and CDR2 SVGAGI (reference sequence). The CDR3, as DNA: TGTGCCAGCAGTTACTCCCAGCTAGCGGCGTACGAGCAGTACTTC. The encoded protein is CASSYSQLAAYEQYF.

The rearrangement links TRBV27 to TRBJ2-7; D unresolved. This CDR3 has 13 residues. V dropped 0 bases and J dropped 2 bases, with 5 bases sitting between them. CDR1 MNHEY and CDR2 SMNVEV come from the germline V gene (reference sequence). The chain's CDR3 is CASSLSGPYEQYF. DNA of the CDR3: TGTGCCAGCAGTTTATCTGGGCCCTACGAGCAGTACTTC.

This sequence joins TRBV6-6 and TRBJ1-5; the D gene is possibly TRBD1 (6 bases). The germline V gene encodes CDR1 MNHNY and CDR2 SVGAGI (reference sequence). This CDR3 region has 16 residues. V was cut by 6 bases and J by 3 bases, with 18 bases left in between. The CDR3, as DNA: TGTGCCAGCAGCCTCATACAGGGTCAACTCAATCAGCCCCAGCATTTT. It specifies CASSLIQGQLNQPQHF.

The rearrangement joins TRBV5-6 to TRBJ1-4, with D possibly being TRBD1 (5 bases). V dropped 4 bases and J dropped 8 bases, with 18 bases sitting between them. Germline assignment: CDR1 SGHDT and CDR2 YYEEEE. This CDR3 is built from 15 residues. The CDR3 bases are TGTGCCAGCAGCGGGGAGTTCAGGCGGGGGGAAAAACTGTTTTTT. Protein sequence: CASSGEFRRGEKLFF.

This clone showed up just once. The chain has TRBV2 and TRBJ2-7; a weak D match, TRBD1 (6 bases). With 4 bases removed from V and 5 bases from J, the gap between germline ends came to 12 bases. This CDR3 is built from 13 residues. Germline loops: CDR1 SNHLY, CDR2 FYNNEI. CDR3 nucleotides: TGTGCCAGCAGTGCAGGGGTGGGCCACGAGCAGTACTTC. Protein product: CASSAGVGHEQYF.